This T cell receptor beta chain was observed in a study of beta chain features in type 1 diabetes. About the research overall: Patients and healthy donors were similar in age, gender and cell yields. Overall study results and limits: When Type 1 diabetes patients were examined, their TCRB CDR3s proved moderately but significantly shorter in all four CD4+ subsets.

The CDR3 runs to 13 residues. Germline lookup yields CDR1 SGHRS and CDR2 YFSETQ. V gave up 1 base and J gave up 9 bases; unmatched junction bases: 3. Sequenced material consisted of expressed TCRB transcripts (all of the isolated RNA was reverse transcribed). Some 3.4 million reads were obtained on average from naive, central memory and regulatory T cell samples. Profiling relied on immunoSEQ multiplex PCR, and the TCRdb table lists in-frame clones only, not all of them. The sample comprises 640,000 or so clones, roughly 13% of which are singletons, and about 0.02% rests with the top ten. This clone was seen more than once but under ten times. Its antigen remains unidentified. Donors contributed one heparinised blood draw apiece, averaging about 120 mL. The purity of all sorted populations exceeded 98%.

Sequenced sample: naive CD4+ T cells from blood. The sequence was obtained from a man between 18 and 29 years old with type 1 diabetes. J is TRBJ2-1 and V is TRBV5-1; 8 bases match TRBD2. The CDR3 DNA follows: TGCGCCAGCAGCTTGACTAGCGGTACTGAGCAGTTCTTC. Its translation: CASSLTSGTEQFF.